This T cell receptor (beta chain) derives from a study of siplizumab effects on memory and regulatory T cells. In each sample, some 10^5 TCR templates were assayed. Sequencing used immunoSEQ multiplex PCR; TCRdb keeps in-frame clones, though not all of them. This sample has 90,000 to 95,000 clones, with approximately 93% found just once. About this clone: Its antigen remains unidentified.

The study, taken as a whole, reports: Researchers did not confirm the suppressive function of proliferating Tregs from siplizumab cultures. Naive T cells, seemingly more diverse than memory cells, seemed major alloresponse contributors. Sequences that were alloreactive and traceable to unstimulated CD4+ memory cells were significantly reduced by siplizumab.

The origin of this receptor is a human donor in good health. Source material: CD8+ T cells sorted from blood.

This CDR3 is CASSLRRNTEAFF. In nucleotides, the CDR3 is TGTGCCAGCAGTTTAAGGAGAAACACTGAAGCTTTCTTT. The V and J genes are TRBV27 and TRBJ1-1; no clear D. Germline V gene data show CDR1 as MNHEY and CDR2 as SMNVEV (reference sequence). V was clipped by 2 bases and J by 2 bases, with 6 bases between them. The CDR3 sequence is 13 residues long.